This entry concerns a single T cell receptor (beta chain). The junction differs from germline at one of its ends, possibly a read error. Authors' data handling: Using reference gene primer amplification, nucleated cell counts were estimated. The protocol was immunoSEQ multiplex PCR, while the TCRdb copy is restricted to in-frame clones and leaves out a portion. D and trimming were read from the DNA, whereas the V and J calls and clone size are those reported in that table. Found here are approximately 78,000 clones, roughly 86% of them singletons; the top ten hold about 27%. The germline V gene encodes CDR1 MGHRA and CDR2 YSYEKL. This CDR3 region has 13 residues. This sample was included in a study of blood T cell repertoires in COVID-19. The wider study: Collection of acute and convalescent COVID-19 samples took place in the United States, Italy and Spain. PBMCs, B-cell-depleted T cells, or T cells provided the cDNA or gDNA that made up the material.

The source is a middle-aged man with acute or convalescent COVID-19. Sequenced input: peripheral blood. V gene TRBV4-1 combines with J gene TRBJ1-1; 12 bases are a match to TRBD1. The CDR3 is CASSQRDRGPNFF. The CDR3 nucleotides are TGCGCCAGCAGCCAACGGGACAGGGGGCCAAATTTTTTT.